This TCR beta chain is from a study of response to subunit inactivated influenza vaccine. CDR3 length: 14 residues. Germline trimming cut 7 bases from V and 5 bases from J; bases unmatched to any gene: 8. Germline V lookup: CDR1 MNHNS, CDR2 SASEGT. This clonotype was observed a handful of times. TCRdb ran MiXCR on the RT-PCR reads and lists one entry per CDR3 protein. The table records about 540,000 distinct CDR3 sequences, under 25% of them present only once. Another study also made use of these data, one on T cells expressing NK-cell markers. That report notes: Libraries used 5'RACE template switching adding universal primer site and UMIs. For about 6 donors, the dominant NKG2C+ clonotypes made up roughly 1.0-7.0% of their CD8+ T cells.

Sequences were derived from CD4+ T cells sorted from PBMCs, sampled about 13 days after vaccination. J is TRBJ1-1 and V is TRBV6-1; 9 bases align to TRBD1. This sequence was found in a man aged 50 to 59 who received an inactivated influenza vaccine. The CDR3 protein is CASNAGTGLTEAFF. CDR3 in DNA: TGTGCCAGCAACGCCGGGACAGGGCTTACTGAAGCTTTCTTT.